A selection of T cell receptor beta chains follows, all from one sample in a study of cytomegalovirus exposure and HLA in healthy donors. Only in-frame clones appear in the TCRdb table, and some are missing; sequencing was by immunoSEQ multiplex PCR. The sample yields roughly 130,000 clones, around 80% seen once. Sequencing was done on a sample of PBMCs. The receptors here all came from a man aged 40-50 years in good health and CMV-seronegative. Each CDR3 is given with its conserved first and last residue. The D gene is left open where the match is weak. Clone size is given for some rows only: seen once, a few or many times, or a class if the clone is expanded.

CDR3: CASSLAGGPWNEQFF
DNA: TGCGCCAGCAGTCTAGCGGGAGGCCCCTGGAATGAGCAGTTCTTC
V: TRBV10-1
size: NA
J: TRBJ2-1
D: TRBD2

CDR3: CASSLDVEGSNSYNEQFF
DNA: TGCGCCAGCAGCTTGGACGTGGAGGGATCCAACTCCTACAATGAGCAGTTCTTC
V: TRBV5-1
size: NA
J: TRBJ2-1
D: NA

CDR3: CASSDRVTYEQYF
DNA: TGTGCCAGCAGCGACAGGGTTACCTACGAGCAGTACTTC
V: TRBV5-4
size: once
J: TRBJ2-7
D: TRBD1

CDR3: CASSRDTYEQYF
DNA: TGTGCCAGCAGCCGGGACACCTACGAGCAGTACTTC
V: TRBV7-9
size: few
J: TRBJ2-7
D: NA

CDR3: CASSLGTSTDTQYF
DNA: TGTGCCAGCAGCTTAGGGACTAGTACAGATACGCAGTATTTT
V: TRBV7-6
size: once
J: TRBJ2-3
D: TRBD2

CDR3: CASSPPDYGYTF
DNA: TGTGCCAGCAGCCCTCCCGACTATGGCTACACCTTC
V: TRBV7-9
size: NA
J: TRBJ1-2
D: NA

CDR3: CASSLVLNRGISTDTQYF
DNA: TGCGCCAGCAGCTTGGTTCTTAACCGGGGGATAAGCACAGATACGCAGTATTTT
V: TRBV5-1
size: NA
J: TRBJ2-3
D: NA

CDR3: CASSSTKPGLSYEQYF
DNA: TGTGCCAGCAGCTCAACGAAACCGGGATTATCCTACGAGCAGTACTTC
V: TRBV7-6
size: NA
J: TRBJ2-7
D: NA

CDR3: CASSLVGPTEKLFF
DNA: TGTGCCAGCAGCTTAGTCGGCCCGACAGAAAAACTGTTTTTT
V: TRBV7-9
size: NA
J: TRBJ1-4
D: NA

CDR3: CASSLGQGSSGELFF
DNA: TGCGCCAGCAGCTTGGGACAGGGTAGCTCCGGGGAGCTGTTTTTT
V: TRBV5-1
size: few
J: TRBJ2-2
D: TRBD1

CDR3: CAARQGPSVVEQFF
DNA: TGTGCCGCCCGGCAGGGGCCCTCCGTCGTTGAGCAGTTCTTC
V: TRBV27
size: few
J: TRBJ2-1
D: NA

CDR3: CASSQFRGGALSYNEQFF
DNA: TGCGCCAGCAGCCAATTCAGAGGGGGAGCCCTTTCCTACAATGAGCAGTTCTTC
V: TRBV4-1
size: few
J: TRBJ2-1
D: NA

CDR3: CASGPRGVAGVVEQFF
DNA: TGTGCTAGTGGTCCCCGGGGGGTAGCGGGAGTTGTTGAGCAGTTCTTC
V: TRBV12-5
size: few
J: TRBJ2-1
D: TRBD2

CDR3: CAWRSRGGQLFF
DNA: TGTGCCTGGAGGTCCAGGGGCGGGCAACTGTTTTTT
V: TRBV30
size: NA
J: TRBJ1-4
D: NA

CDR3: CASSQEPGLVVSGELFF
DNA: TGTGCCAGCAGCCAAGAGCCGGGACTAGTCGTTTCCGGGGAGCTGTTTTTT
V: TRBV4-2
size: NA
J: TRBJ2-2
D: TRBD2

CDR3: CASSLGTAGTSTDTQYF
DNA: TGTGCCAGCAGCTTGGGAACAGCGGGTACTAGCACAGATACGCAGTATTTT
V: TRBV7-9
size: NA
J: TRBJ2-3
D: NA

CDR3: CASSLVSGIGYGYTF
DNA: TGCGCCAGCAGCTTGGTGTCAGGAATAGGCTATGGCTACACCTTC
V: TRBV5-1
size: NA
J: TRBJ1-2
D: NA

CDR3: CASSLSGGYNEQFF
DNA: TGCGCCAGCAGCCTTAGCGGGGGCTACAATGAGCAGTTCTTC
V: TRBV5-1
size: few
J: TRBJ2-1
D: TRBD2

CDR3: CASSLSPGGGTEAFF
DNA: TGTGCCAGCAGTTTATCGCCAGGGGGCGGCACTGAAGCTTTCTTT
V: TRBV27
size: NA
J: TRBJ1-1
D: TRBD1

CDR3: CASSLDRDEQYF
DNA: TGTGCCAGCAGCCTAGACAGGGACGAGCAGTACTTC
V: TRBV28
size: once
J: TRBJ2-7
D: TRBD1

CDR3: CASSLQGPYEQYF
DNA: TGTGCCAGCAGTTTACAGGGCCCCTACGAGCAGTACTTC
V: TRBV27
size: NA
J: TRBJ2-7
D: NA

CDR3: CSVEDPGRGPQFF
DNA: TGCAGCGTTGAAGATCCCGGTCGAGGGCCGCAGTTCTTC
V: TRBV29-1
size: once
J: TRBJ2-1
D: NA

CDR3: CSSSSGQGAAYEQYF
DNA: TGTTCCAGCAGCTCGGGACAGGGGGCCGCCTACGAGCAGTACTTC
V: TRBV7-9
size: NA
J: TRBJ2-7
D: TRBD1

CDR3: CASSEGGPGETQYF
DNA: TGCGCCAGCAGTGAGGGCGGACCGGGGGAGACCCAGTACTTC
V: TRBV10-1
size: NA
J: TRBJ2-5
D: NA

CDR3: CSSSLSGTGLTGAQYF
DNA: TGTTCCAGCAGCTTATCCGGGACAGGTCTCACAGGGGCCCAGTACTTC
V: TRBV7-9
size: NA
J: TRBJ2-5
D: TRBD1